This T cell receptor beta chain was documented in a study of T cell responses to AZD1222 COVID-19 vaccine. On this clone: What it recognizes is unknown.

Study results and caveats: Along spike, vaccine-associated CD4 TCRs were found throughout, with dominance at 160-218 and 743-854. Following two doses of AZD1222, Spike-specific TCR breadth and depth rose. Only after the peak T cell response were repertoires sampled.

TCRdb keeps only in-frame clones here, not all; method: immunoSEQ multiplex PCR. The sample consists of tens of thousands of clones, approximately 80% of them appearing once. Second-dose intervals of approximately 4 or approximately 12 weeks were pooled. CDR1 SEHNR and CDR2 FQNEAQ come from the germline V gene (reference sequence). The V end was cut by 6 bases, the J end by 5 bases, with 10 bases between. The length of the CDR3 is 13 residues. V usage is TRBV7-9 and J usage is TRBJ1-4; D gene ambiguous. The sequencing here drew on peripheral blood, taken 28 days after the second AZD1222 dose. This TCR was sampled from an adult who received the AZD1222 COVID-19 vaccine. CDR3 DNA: TGTGCCAGCAGGAAGACAAGAAATGAAAAACTGTTTTTT. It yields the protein CASRKTRNEKLFF.